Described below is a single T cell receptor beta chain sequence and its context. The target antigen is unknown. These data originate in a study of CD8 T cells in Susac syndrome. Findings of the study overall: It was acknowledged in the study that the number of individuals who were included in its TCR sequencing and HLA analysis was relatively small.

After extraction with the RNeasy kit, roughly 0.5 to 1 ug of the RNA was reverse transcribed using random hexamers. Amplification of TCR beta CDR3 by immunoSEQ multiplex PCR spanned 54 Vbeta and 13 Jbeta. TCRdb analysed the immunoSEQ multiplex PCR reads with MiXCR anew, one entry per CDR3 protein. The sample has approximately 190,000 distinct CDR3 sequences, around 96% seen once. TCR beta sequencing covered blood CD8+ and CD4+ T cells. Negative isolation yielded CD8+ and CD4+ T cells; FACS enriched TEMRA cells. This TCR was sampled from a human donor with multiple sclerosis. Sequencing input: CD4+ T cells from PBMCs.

In DNA, the CDR3 is TGTGCCAGCAGCGTTGATACTAGCGGGAGGGGTGACAATGAGCAGTTCTTC. Its translation: CASSVDTSGRGDNEQFF. The rearrangement links TRBV9 to TRBJ2-1, with 13 bases that match TRBD2. V trimming: 2 bases; J trimming: 5 bases; junction bases outside the gene matches: 7. This CDR3 is built from 17 residues. Germline V lookup: CDR1 SGDLS, CDR2 YYNGEE.